The 7 T cell receptor beta chains below were found in one sample sequenced in a study of CD8 T cells in Susac syndrome. With random hexamers, reverse transcription was performed on roughly 0.45 to 1 ug of RNA. TCRdb itself ran the immunoSEQ multiplex PCR reads through MiXCR, one entry per CDR3 protein. This table has under 85,000 distinct CDR3 sequences, approximately 94% appearing once. The source material was CD8+ T cells from PBMCs. These receptors all stem from a human donor with Susac syndrome.

The genes are TRBV27 and TRBJ2-1; TRBD2 is a possible D gene (5 bases). CDR1 is MNHEY, CDR2 SMNVEV, per germline (reference sequence). The length of the CDR3 is 13 residues. V lost 5 bases and J lost 9, with 14 bases in between. The CDR3 reads CASSLVREGEQFF. The CDR3 nucleotides are TGTGCCAGCAGTCTCGTCCGGGAAGGTGAGCAGTTCTTC.

V gene TRBV19 combines with J gene TRBJ2-3, with D maybe TRBD2 (7 bases). The germline V gene has CDR1 LNHDA and CDR2 SQIVND (reference sequence). This CDR3 spans 15 amino acids. V lost 5 bases and J 2 bases, leaving 14 bases between the germline ends. The CDR3 sequence: CASSFGGHVTDTQYF. In DNA form, the CDR3 reads TGTGCCAGTAGTTTCGGGGGGCATGTCACAGATACGCAGTATTTT.

The chain couples TRBV14 to TRBJ2-6, with TRBD2 matching over 7 bases. Germline loops: CDR1 SGHDN, CDR2 FVKESK. V lost 1 base, J lost 4 bases, and 10 bases stayed unmatched. CDR3 length: 18 amino acids. The chain's CDR3 is CASSQVYWEGIGANVLTF. CDR3 bases: TGTGCCAGCAGCCAAGTTTACTGGGAGGGAATCGGGGCCAACGTCCTGACTTTC.

Written as DNA, the CDR3 is TGTGCCAGCAGTCCGAGACAGGGACATGGCACTGAAGCTTTCTTT. This gives the protein CASSPRQGHGTEAFF. The chain recombines TRBV27 with TRBJ1-1; TRBD1 matches at 7 bases. Trimming took 5 bases from V and 4 from J; bases not matched to a gene: 10. Germline V CDR1 and CDR2: MNHEY, SMNVEV (reference sequence). This CDR3 comprises 15 residues.

This clonotype appeared once. This sequence joins TRBV4-1 and TRBJ2-2, with TRBD2 matching over 9 bases. Germline CDR1 is MGHRA and CDR2 is YSYEKL. J gave up 5 bases and V 6 bases, and 7 bases lay outside the gene matches. This CDR3 is built from 15 residues. The CDR3 sequence is CASSLAGGRTGELFF. The CDR3 DNA sequence: TGCGCCAGCAGTTTGGCGGGGGGGCGGACCGGGGAGCTGTTTTTT.

The chain has TRBV9 and TRBJ2-1, with 10 bases that match TRBD2. After removal of 3 bases from V and 8 bases from J, the junction contained 8 bases not matched to a gene. CDR1 and CDR2 from the germline V gene are SGDLS and YYNGEE. The length of the CDR3 is 15 residues. The CDR3: CASSAGSGGIDEQFF. The DNA for the CDR3 is TGTGCCAGCAGCGCCGGTAGCGGGGGGATAGATGAGCAGTTCTTC.

V gene TRBV12-3 or TRBV12-4 combines with J gene TRBJ2-1; 7 bases map to TRBD1. The CDR3 is 14 amino acids. The junction had 8 bases not matched to a gene; V was cut back by 7 bases and J by 5 bases. The CDR3 nucleotides are TGTGCCAGCACCCCACAGGGGTGGGACAATGAGCAGTTCTTC. The encoded protein is CASTPQGWDNEQFF.